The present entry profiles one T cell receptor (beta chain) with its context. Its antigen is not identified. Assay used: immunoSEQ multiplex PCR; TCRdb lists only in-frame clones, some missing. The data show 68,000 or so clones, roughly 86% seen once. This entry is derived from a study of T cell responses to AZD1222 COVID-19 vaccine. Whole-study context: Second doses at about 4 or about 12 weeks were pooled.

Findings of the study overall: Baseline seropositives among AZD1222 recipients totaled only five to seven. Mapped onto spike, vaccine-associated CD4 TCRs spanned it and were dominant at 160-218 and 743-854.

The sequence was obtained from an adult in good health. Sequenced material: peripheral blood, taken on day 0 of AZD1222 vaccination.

The CDR3 reads CATNAYNNQPQHF. The CDR3 DNA is TGTGCCACCAACGCGTACAACAATCAGCCCCAGCATTTT. The rearrangement uses TRBV24-1 and TRBJ1-5; D unclear. The CDR3 is 13 residues long. Germline-derived CDR1 and CDR2 are KGHDR and SFDVKD. Trimming left V 8 bases short and J 3 bases short, with 10 bases between.